Listed here are 11 T cell receptor beta chains from one sample, sequenced in a study of T cell changes during pregnancy in multiple sclerosis. The method was immunoSEQ multiplex PCR; TCRdb's version includes in-frame clones alone and lacks a portion of them. This sample has 100,000 or so clones, with just over 90% found just once. Sequenced here: peripheral blood, sampled in the second trimester of pregnancy. All receptors derive from a female donor in good health, enrolled as a control in a pregnancy study.

The chain combines TRBV19 with TRBJ2-7; maybe TRBD1 (6 bases). The CDR3 spans 14 residues. The germline CDR1 and CDR2 sequences are LNHDA and SQIVND (reference sequence). Between the trimmed V and J ends, which lost 4 bases and 4 bases, there was a span of 14 bases. The CDR3 DNA reads TGTGCCAGTAGTACCCACAGGGAGACATACGAGCAGTACTTC. Protein sequence: CASSTHRETYEQYF.

V usage is TRBV7-9 and J usage is TRBJ2-1; 10 bases match TRBD2. Germline-derived CDR1 and CDR2 are SEHNR and FQNEAQ (reference sequence). CDR3 length equals 14 residues. The trim removed 0 bases at V and 8 bases at J, leaving 1 base unmatched. The CDR3 nucleotides read TGTGCCAGCAGCTTAGCACTAGCGGGGCATGAGCAGTTCTTC. Translation: CASSLALAGHEQFF.

A few counts support this clone. V is TRBV10-1 and J is TRBJ2-5, with TRBD1 as a possible D gene (5 bases). Trimming stripped 2 bases from V and 5 bases from J, with 15 bases between. CDR1 is WNHNN and CDR2 is SYGVQD in the germline V gene (reference sequence). The CDR3 runs to 15 residues. The CDR3 reads CASSERPGNAETQYF. The CDR3 bases are TGCGCCAGCAGTGAGAGGCCAGGGAACGCGGAGACCCAGTACTTC.

The chain uses TRBV14 and TRBJ1-2; 10 positions match TRBD1. Trimming cost V 0 bases and J 2 bases; bases outside gene matches: 6. Germline values: CDR1 SGHDN, CDR2 FVKESK. This CDR3 region has 17 residues. CDR3 amino acids: CASSQDWGTGANYGYTF. The CDR3 nucleotides read TGTGCCAGCAGCCAAGATTGGGGGACAGGGGCAAACTATGGCTACACCTTC.

The chain uses TRBV5-1 and TRBJ2-1, with D possibly matching TRBD1 (6 bases). The CDR3 sequence is 14 residues long. V dropped 4 bases and J dropped 4 bases, with 12 bases sitting between them. Germline CDR1 SGHRS, CDR2 YFSETQ. This chain's CDR3 is CASSQLQGYNEQFF. CDR3 DNA sequence: TGCGCCAGCAGCCAATTACAGGGATACAATGAGCAGTTCTTC.

This clone was seen only once. The V and J genes are TRBV7-8 and TRBJ2-7; TRBD2 matches at 8 bases. Germline assignment: CDR1 SGHVS and CDR2 FQNEAQ. The CDR3 is 17 amino acids. With V trimmed by 1 base and J by 0 bases, 8 bases remained unmatched. CDR3 nucleotide sequence: TGTGCCAGCAGCTTAGAGGTAAAGCGGGGGAACTCCTACGAGCAGTACTTC. As protein: CASSLEVKRGNSYEQYF.

This clone has just one count. V usage is TRBV28 and J usage is TRBJ2-5, with a weak D call TRBD1 (6 bases). The CDR3 loop spans 14 amino acids. V was trimmed by 10 bases and J by 5 bases, leaving 20 bases between them. The germline gives CDR1 MDHEN, CDR2 SYDVKM. The chain's CDR3 is CATLAGTKVETQYF. The CDR3, as DNA: TGTGCCACCCTCGCCGGGACAAAAGTTGAGACCCAGTACTTC.

This chain uses TRBV7-2 with TRBJ1-2; weak D call: TRBD1 (5 bases). The CDR3 loop spans 14 amino acids. Germline V gene lookup returns CDR1 SGHTA and CDR2 FQGNSA. V lost 0 bases, J lost 4 bases, and 9 bases lay in between. The CDR3 sequence is CASSLAGRSYGYTF. CDR3 nucleotide sequence: TGTGCCAGCAGCTTAGCGGGGCGGAGCTATGGCTACACCTTC.

This chain links TRBV29-1 with TRBJ2-7; TRBD2 might be the D (5 bases). The CDR3 totals 11 residues. The ends were cut back, 2 bases at V and 6 bases at J, with 8 bases in the middle. Germline CDR1 is SQVTM and CDR2 is ANQGSEA. The CDR3 is CSVELAGEQYF. In DNA, the CDR3 is TGCAGCGTTGAACTAGCTGGCGAGCAGTACTTC.

J is TRBJ2-5 and V is TRBV6-6; 7 bases match TRBD1. The CDR3 sequence is 14 residues long. V dropped 5 bases and J dropped 3; count of bases not matched to a gene: 6. Germline V gene lookup returns CDR1 MNHNY and CDR2 SVGAGI (reference sequence). The CDR3 is CASSPQGVKETQYF. The CDR3 DNA follows: TGTGCCAGCAGTCCCCAGGGGGTTAAAGAGACCCAGTACTTC.

The genes are TRBV25-1 and TRBJ1-2, with TRBD1 as a possible D gene (6 bases). Per germline, CDR1 MGHDK and CDR2 SYGVNS. The CDR3 consists of 15 residues. With 3 bases removed from V and 4 bases from J, the gap between germline ends came to 15 bases. The CDR3 region has the DNA TGTGCCAGCAGTGATCAGGCGAGGGGGACCTATGGCTACACCTTC. Encoded protein: CASSDQARGTYGYTF.